This T cell receptor (beta chain) derives from a study of T cells expressing NK-cell markers. Study-level information: HCMV seropositivity marked seven of the eight sequenced donors; one was seronegative. Regarding the study as a whole: It remained uncertain whether the expanded NKG2C+ T cell clones were specific for HCMV antigens. The CD3+CD56-NKG2C+ fraction of a few donors was likewise dominated by these clonotypes.

TCRdb re-called the 5' RACE reads, yielding one record per CDR3 amino acid sequence without DNA. Reported are fewer than 25,000 distinct CDR3 sequences; the ten largest clones contain 45% to 60%. The germline CDR1 and CDR2 sequences are DFQATT and SNEGSKA (reference sequence). The CDR3 runs to 15 residues. With respect to this clonotype: Its antigen is still unknown.

The source of this sequence is a man aged 18 to 70 in good health. Sequences were obtained from blood T cells: a sorted CD56 or NKG2C T cell subset, CD4+ or CD8+ T cells, or bulk PBMC T cells (not recorded which). The gene calls are TRBV20-1 and TRBJ2-1; TCRdb's D gene call, TRBD2, goes unchecked for lack of DNA. The CDR3 reads CSARGRTSSYNEQFF.